This passage covers 9 T cell receptor beta chains from one sample sequenced in a study of cytomegalovirus exposure and HLA in healthy donors. In the PCR, 60 Vbeta and 13 Jbeta primers were used. Some clones are missing from TCRdb's copy, which holds only in-frame ones; the method was immunoSEQ multiplex PCR. This table holds 150,000 or so clones, 60% to 85% found once. The sequencing sample was made of PBMCs. These receptors originate from a woman aged 40 to 50 in good health and CMV-seropositive.

The CDR3 DNA is TGTGCCAGCAAGGGGCCGGGACAGGGGAAGGGTGGCTACACCTTC. Amino acid sequence: CASKGPGQGKGGYTF. J is TRBJ1-2 and V is TRBV6-1; 10 bases agree with TRBD1. Germline values: CDR1 MNHNS, CDR2 SASEGT. V trimming: 7 bases; J trimming: 7 bases; junction bases outside the gene matches: 12. The CDR3 is 15 residues long.

The rearrangement joins TRBV11-1 to TRBJ1-2, with 9 positions matching TRBD1. The CDR3 loop spans 14 amino acids. Losses at the gene ends were 3 bases for V and 3 bases for J; bases not matched to a gene: 2. Germline assignment: CDR1 SGHAT and CDR2 FQDESV (reference sequence). CDR3 amino acids: CASSFTGGDYGYTF. The CDR3 DNA reads as TGTGCCAGCAGCTTTACAGGGGGCGACTATGGCTACACCTTC.

The chain couples TRBV6-5 to TRBJ2-2; D gene ambiguous. With 5 bases removed from V and 5 bases from J, the gap between germline ends came to 9 bases. This CDR3 contains 13 residues. Germline V gene data show CDR1 as MNHEY and CDR2 as SVGAGI. The CDR3 region has the DNA TGTGCCAGCAGTCGCCGGGTGACCGGGGAGCTGTTTTTT. Amino acids: CASSRRVTGELFF.

The count of this clone is one. DNA for the CDR3: TGTGCCAGCAGTTTAGGGCAGGGGGCGTTTGGCTACACCTTC. Translation gives CASSLGQGAFGYTF. J is TRBJ1-2 and V is TRBV27, with TRBD1 matching 8 bases. The CDR3 runs to 14 residues. The trim removed 2 bases at V and 7 bases at J, leaving 6 bases unmatched. Germline CDR1 and CDR2: MNHEY and SMNVEV (reference sequence).

This clone was counted a few times. The rearrangement uses TRBV19 and TRBJ2-7; perhaps TRBD1 as D (6 bases). The germline gives CDR1 LNHDA, CDR2 SQIVND (reference sequence). The CDR3 has 14 amino acids. The V gene lost 3 bases and the J gene lost 5 bases, with 14 bases spanning the gap. This CDR3 reads CASSITGNNNEQYF. CDR3 nucleotides: TGTGCCAGTAGTATCACAGGGAACAATAACGAGCAGTACTTC.

This chain uses TRBV28 with TRBJ1-2; D not certain. The CDR3 is 11 residues long. V lost 10 bases, J lost 6 bases, and 12 bases lay in between. CDR1 and CDR2 from the germline V gene are MDHEN and SYDVKM. The CDR3 DNA is TGTGCCATAAGTTTTCCGGATGGCTACACCTTC. Encoded protein: CAISFPDGYTF.

A few counts support this clone. CDR3 in DNA: TGTGCCAGCACCAAAGAGTCAAAACCTGAGCAGTACTTC. Translation gives CASTKESKPEQYF. This chain connects TRBV27 to TRBJ2-7; no definite D call. Germline loops: CDR1 MNHEY, CDR2 SMNVEV (reference sequence). CDR3 length equals 13 residues. V lost 7 bases and J lost 7, with 17 bases in between.

V usage is TRBV7-9 and J usage is TRBJ2-5, with no clear D. TRBJ2-7 matches the DNA end more closely, so the J call is doubtful. Germline V gene lookup returns CDR1 SEHNR and CDR2 FQNEAQ (reference sequence). The CDR3 loop spans 13 amino acids. The CDR3 nucleotides are TGTGCCAGCAGCTTGTCGCTAGATCTCGAGCAGTACTTC. This sequence encodes CASSLSLDLEQYF.

The V and J genes are TRBV6-1 and TRBJ2-3; D is unclear. Germline V lookup: CDR1 MNHNS, CDR2 SASEGT. The CDR3 extends over 14 amino acids. The ends were cut back, 1 base at V and 5 bases at J, with 10 bases in the middle. CDR3 in amino acids: CASSEGRAKDTQYF. CDR3 DNA: TGTGCCAGCAGTGAAGGTAGAGCAAAAGATACGCAGTATTTT.